Below are 11 T cell receptor beta chains sequenced from a single sample in a study of CD8+ T cells in alopecia areata. cDNA serving as the sequencing template came from extracted, reverse transcribed RNA. Assay: immunoSEQ multiplex PCR; the TCRdb copy retains only in-frame clones and omits some. Of about 120,000 clones detected, 50% to 55% appear once; the ten largest clones hold 0.45% to 0.5%. The treatment: oral pan-JAK inhibitor, 5-10 mg twice daily. Sample: CD4+ T cells sorted from blood, taken at week 4, from a patient treated with tofacitinib. The origin of the receptors is a human donor with alopecia areata.

This chain links TRBV30 with TRBJ1-5, with a possible D match to TRBD1 (5 bases). CDR3 length: 16 residues. Germline V gives CDR1 GTSNPN, CDR2 SVGIG (reference sequence). V shed 3 bases and J shed 2 bases, with 17 bases lying between them. The CDR3 region is CAWSLGGLLGNQPQHF. CDR3 nucleotides: TGTGCCTGGAGCCTGGGGGGTCTCCTGGGCAATCAGCCCCAGCATTTT.

This chain uses TRBV5-1 with TRBJ1-2, with a possible D match to TRBD1 (6 bases). Deletions cut 0 bases from V and 3 bases from J, with 9 bases between. Germline loops: CDR1 SGHRS, CDR2 YFSETQ. The CDR3 length is 14 residues. CDR3 sequence reads: CASSLAQGDYGYTF. CDR3 bases: TGCGCCAGCAGCTTGGCACAGGGCGACTATGGCTACACCTTC.

The chain uses TRBV7-9 and TRBJ2-5; TRBD2 is a possible D gene (6 bases). CDR3 length: 16 amino acids. Germline V gene data show CDR1 as SEHNR and CDR2 as FQNEAQ (reference sequence). The V end lost 3 bases, the J end lost 7 bases, and 21 bases lay between the germline ends. CDR3 nucleotides: TGTGCCAGCAGCTTTGCTAGGACGGCAGAGGAGGGGACCCAGTACTTC. Protein sequence: CASSFARTAEEGTQYF.

The CDR3 spells CSVAGTSGEQETQYF. For the CDR3, the DNA is TGCAGCGTTGCCGGGACTAGCGGGGAGCAAGAGACCCAGTACTTC. The V gene is TRBV29-1, the J gene TRBJ2-5; TRBD2 matches at 13 bases. Losses at the gene ends were 4 bases for V and 2 bases for J; bases not matched to a gene: 4. This CDR3 spans 15 amino acids. Germline CDR1 SQVTM, CDR2 ANQGSEA.

The chain carries TRBV27 and TRBJ2-5, with 7 nucleotides matching TRBD1. The CDR3 is made up of 14 amino acids. Trimming took 5 bases from V and 5 from J; bases not matched to a gene: 8. Germline V gene lookup returns CDR1 MNHEY and CDR2 SMNVEV (reference sequence). The CDR3 DNA is TGTGCCAGCAGTCGAGGGGGCAGGACGGAGACCCAGTACTTC. It specifies CASSRGGRTETQYF.

The rearrangement joins TRBV10-3 to TRBJ2-1; tentative D call: TRBD2 (5 bases). Germline CDR1 and CDR2: ENHRY and SYGVKD. The CDR3 contains 13 residues. Trimming took 4 bases from V and 4 from J, leaving 8 bases between them. The CDR3, as DNA: TGTGCCATCAGTGGGAGCGGTTACAATGAGCAGTTCTTC. It encodes CAISGSGYNEQFF.

V usage is TRBV18 and J usage is TRBJ1-2; D unresolved. Germline CDR1 reads KGHSH; CDR2 reads LQKENI. The CDR3 is 12 residues long. The germline V and J ends were trimmed by 7 bases and 2 bases, with 8 bases remaining between them. This CDR3 is CASLDGNYGYTF. CDR3 DNA: TGTGCCAGCTTAGACGGGAACTATGGCTACACCTTC.

This clone was seen only a few times. J is TRBJ2-2 and V is TRBV15, with TRBD2 identical over 7 bases. CDR3 length equals 15 residues. With V trimmed by 3 bases and J by 0 bases, 1 base remained unmatched. Germline-derived CDR1 and CDR2 are LNHNV and YYDKDF (reference sequence). The CDR3 DNA reads as TGTGCCACCAGCAGGGGAGGGGCGAACACCGGGGAGCTGTTTTTT. Its translation is CATSRGGANTGELFF.

The chain combines TRBV9 with TRBJ2-3, with 9 bases matching TRBD1. The CDR3 is 15 residues long. After removal of 2 bases from V and 2 bases from J, the junction contained 3 bases not matched to a gene. Per the germline V gene, CDR1 is SGDLS and CDR2 is YYNGEE. CDR3 sequence reads: CASSVGQGPTDTQYF. Here the CDR3 DNA reads TGTGCCAGCAGCGTCGGACAGGGGCCCACAGATACGCAGTATTTT.

This clone came up a few times. The chain combines TRBV29-1 with TRBJ1-2; 8 positions agree with TRBD1. Germline CDR1 reads SQVTM; CDR2 reads ANQGSEA. The CDR3 length is 12 residues. Germline trimming cut 7 bases from V and 5 bases from J; bases unmatched to any gene: 6. The DNA of the CDR3 is TGCAGCGCGGACAGGGATGTTTATGGCTACACCTTC. Its protein product is CSADRDVYGYTF.

The V gene is TRBV29-1, the J gene TRBJ2-7; D might be TRBD2 (5 bases). Between the trimmed V and J ends, which lost 3 bases and 6 bases, there was a span of 15 bases. The V gene's germline CDR1 is SQVTM and CDR2 ANQGSEA. The CDR3 runs to 13 residues. CDR3 loop: CSVDNPGKVEQYF. The CDR3 nucleotides are TGCAGCGTTGATAATCCGGGAAAGGTCGAGCAGTACTTC.